What follows are 20 T cell receptor beta chains derived from one specimen sequenced in a study of metastatic and nonmetastatic thyroid tumors. Until they underwent thyroid surgery, no patient had received any treatment. TCRdb reprocessed the PCR reads using MiXCR. This sample yields tens of thousands of clones, of which about a sixth are seen a single time; approximately 3.1% belongs to the top ten. The sequencing input was blood. The receptors shown here come from a female donor with papillary thyroid cancer or a benign thyroid nodule (not recorded which). Some clones in this sample may be carry-over from other donors' samples.

Remarks on this clone: Relative to the germline gene, one junction end is altered; a read error may explain this. V gene TRBV11-2 combines with J gene TRBJ2-2; possible D gene TRBD1, 6 bases. CDR3 size: 14 residues. Germline V gene data show CDR1 as SGHAT and CDR2 as FQNNGV. CDR3 DNA sequence: TGTGCCAACAGCTTAGATCCGGGGACAACGGAGTTGTTTTTT. This encodes CANSLDPGTTELFF.

Ten or more counts support this clone. V gene TRBV30 combines with J gene TRBJ2-7; TRBD1 is a possible D gene (5 bases). Trimming took 1 base from V and 3 from J, leaving 7 bases between them. CDR3 length equals 12 residues. CDR1 is GTSNPN, CDR2 SVGIG, per germline (reference sequence). CDR3 nucleotides: TGTGCCTGGAGTGGGACAATCTACGAGCAGTACTTC. It translates to CAWSGTIYEQYF.

This clone has more than one count but fewer than ten. The CDR3 loop is CASILPVGQAYEQYF. The CDR3 DNA is TGTGCCAGCATCTTACCCGTCGGACAGGCCTACGAGCAGTACTTC. The rearrangement joins TRBV28 to TRBJ2-7; 7 bases agree with TRBD1. In germline, CDR1 is MDHEN, CDR2 SYDVKM. The J segment lost 2 bases and the V segment lost 7 bases, leaving 11 bases of the junction unmatched. CDR3 size: 15 residues.

At least ten counts were recorded for this clone. The chain joins TRBV6-1 to TRBJ2-1, with 14 bases aligning to TRBD2. Germline V gives CDR1 MNHNS, CDR2 SASEGT. The CDR3 consists of 15 residues. V lost 6 bases and J lost 6; bases outside the gene matches: 4. CDR3 sequence reads: CASRTGTSGSNEQFF. In DNA form, the CDR3 reads TGTGCCAGCAGAACCGGGACTAGCGGGAGCAATGAGCAGTTCTTC.

This clone was seen ten or more times. V is TRBV7-2 and J is TRBJ1-6; no definite D call. Trimming took 3 bases from V and 7 from J, leaving 7 bases between them. Germline loops: CDR1 SGHTA, CDR2 FQGNSA. The length of the CDR3 is 13 residues. The CDR3 DNA follows: TGTGCCAGCAGCTTCTCACCAAATTCACCCCTCCACTTT. Translating it yields CASSFSPNSPLHF. Complete variable domain (other parts from reference TRBV7-2 and TRBJ1-6): GAGVSQSPSNKVTEKGKDVELRCDPISGHTALYWYRQSLGQGLEFLIYFQGNSAPDKSGLPSDRFSAERTGGSVSTLTIQRTQQEDSAVYLCASSFSPNSPLHFGNGTRLTVT.

This clone was counted ten times or more. The identical CDR3 is also encoded by other nucleotide sequences in the sample. This rearrangement joins TRBV11-2 to TRBJ2-7; D unclear. CDR3 size: 15 residues. Germline assignment: CDR1 SGHAT and CDR2 FQNNGV. Trimming took 0 bases from V and 2 from J, leaving 11 bases between them. This CDR3 is CASSLDLNLAYEQYF. CDR3 DNA: TGTGCCAGCAGCTTAGACCTAAACTTGGCCTACGAGCAGTACTTC.

Comment on this clone: A much larger clone sits a single nucleotide away, making a read error possible. V and J are TRBV7-9 and TRBJ2-7; 9 bases line up with TRBD1. After removal of 7 bases from V and 6 bases from J, the junction contained 10 bases not matched to a gene. CDR1 SEHNR and CDR2 FQNEAQ come from the germline V gene (reference sequence). The CDR3 has 14 amino acids. CDR3 loop: CASIPRRGQGEQYF. The CDR3 region has the DNA TGTGCCAGCATCCCCCGTAGGGGACAGGGCGAGCAGTACTTC.

This clone was recorded many times. V and J are TRBV7-6 and TRBJ1-1; D is undetermined. The CDR3 sequence is 13 residues long. Deletions cut 1 base from V and 4 bases from J, with 7 bases between. Germline assignment: CDR1 SGHVS and CDR2 FNYEAQ. This CDR3 reads CASSLGDGTEAFF. The CDR3 DNA follows: TGTGCCAGCAGCTTAGGCGACGGCACTGAAGCTTTCTTT.

As concerns this clone: One end of the junction is discordant with germline, which a read error may explain. Distinct nucleotide sequences in the sample also encode this CDR3. This chain uses TRBV4-1 with TRBJ1-1; D gene uncertain. The germline V gene encodes CDR1 MGHRA and CDR2 YSYEKL. CDR3 size: 14 residues. The CDR3 protein is CASSQPGGNTEAFF. The CDR3 DNA follows: TGCGCCAGCAGCCAACCAGGAGGGAACACCGAAGCTTTCTTT.

The V and J genes are TRBV6-5 and TRBJ2-1; D might be TRBD1 or TRBD2, each matching 6 bases. Germline loops: CDR1 MNHEY, CDR2 SVGAGI. The length of the CDR3 is 16 residues. Between the trimmed V and J ends, which lost 0 bases and 4 bases, there was a span of 13 bases. CDR3 amino acids: CASSYSRGGRYNEQFF. CDR3 sequence (DNA): TGTGCCAGCAGTTACTCTCGTGGGGGGCGGTACAATGAGCAGTTCTTC.

On this clone: One junction end disagrees with the germline gene, perhaps due to a read error. The chain uses TRBV6-1 and TRBJ2-1, with 9 bases matching TRBD2. The CDR3 runs 15 residues. Germline V gene lookup returns CDR1 MNHNS and CDR2 SASEGT. The CDR3 loop is CASSVAGAGVYEHFF. CDR3 DNA sequence: TGTGCCAGCAGTGTAGCGGGAGCTGGTGTGTATGAGCATTTCTTC.

This clone has a count of ten or more. This chain's CDR3 is CASSNPDPGQGIDTQYF. The CDR3 coding sequence is TGTGCCAGCAGCAACCCCGACCCGGGACAGGGGATAGATACGCAGTATTTT. The rearrangement links TRBV11-2 to TRBJ2-3; the match to TRBD1 covers 10 bases. With V trimmed by 5 bases and J by 5 bases, 13 bases remained unmatched. Germline CDR1 is SGHAT and CDR2 is FQNNGV. The CDR3 spans 17 residues.

Only a few counts were recorded for this clone. The gene calls are TRBV6-1 and TRBJ1-1; D is uncertain. V dropped 9 bases and J dropped 1 base, with 15 bases sitting between them. The CDR3 extends over 14 amino acids. Germline-derived CDR1 and CDR2 are MNHNS and SASEGT. This CDR3 reads CASVHHSRNTEAFF. CDR3 DNA: TGTGCCAGTGTCCATCACTCACGGAACACTGAAGCTTTCTTT.

A few counts support this clone. The chain combines TRBV2 with TRBJ2-7; D unresolved. The CDR3 totals 12 residues. Per the germline V gene, CDR1 is SNHLY and CDR2 is FYNNEI. The V end was cut by 9 bases, the J end by 5 bases, with 14 bases between. The DNA of the CDR3 is TGTGCCAGTAGTTTCGGTCAGGACGAGCAGTACTTC. Its translation is CASSFGQDEQYF.

Many counts were recorded for this clone. The chain has TRBV5-5 and TRBJ2-3; the match to TRBD2 covers 10 bases. V dropped 0 bases and J dropped 4; count of bases not matched to a gene: 8. The CDR3 is 17 amino acids. Germline assignment: CDR1 SGHKS and CDR2 YYEKEE (reference sequence). As DNA, the CDR3 is TGTGCCAGCAGCTTGGGCCGTCCTAGCGGGAGCCCAGATACGCAGTATTTT. It encodes CASSLGRPSGSPDTQYF.

This clone was detected ten times or more. The V and J genes are TRBV27 and TRBJ2-3; TRBD2 matches 7 bases. Germline V gene sequence: CDR1 MNHEY, CDR2 SMNVEV (reference sequence). V was clipped by 2 bases and J by 2 bases; unmatched bases: 1. This CDR3 is built from 14 residues. CDR3 nucleotides: TGTGCCAGCAGTTTAAGCGGGAACACAGATACGCAGTATTTT. It codes for CASSLSGNTDTQYF.

This clone was picked up many times. The sample carries other DNA sequences with the same CDR3. The J gene is TRBJ1-6, the V gene TRBV4-1; no clear D. CDR1 is MGHRA, CDR2 YSYEKL, per germline. The CDR3 extends over 13 amino acids. V gave up 1 base and J gave up 8 bases, with 6 bases separating them. CDR3: CASSQASDSPLHF. The CDR3, as DNA: TGCGCCAGCAGCCAAGCCTCGGATTCACCCCTCCACTTT.

This clone is classed as medium-sized. The J gene is TRBJ2-7, the V gene TRBV6-1; maybe TRBD1 (7 bases). The CDR3 contains 13 residues. CDR1 and CDR2 from the germline V gene are MNHNS and SASEGT. The CDR3 DNA sequence: TGTGGAGTCCTTGGGGGGACAGCCTACGAGCAGTACTTC. Encoded protein: CGVLGGTAYEQYF.

In this sample, this clone turned up many times. In nucleotides, the CDR3 is TGCAGCGTCACGGACATTGGCTATGGCTACACCTTC. It translates to CSVTDIGYGYTF. The chain recombines TRBV29-1 with TRBJ1-2, with D possibly TRBD1 on 5 matching bases. The length of the CDR3 is 12 residues. Germline values: CDR1 SQVTM, CDR2 ANQGSEA. The V gene lost 6 bases and the J gene lost 4 bases, with 12 bases spanning the gap.

V gene TRBV11-2 combines with J gene TRBJ1-2; 7 nucleotides agree with TRBD1. V trimming: 5 bases; J trimming: 2 bases; junction bases outside the gene matches: 14. The CDR3 consists of 17 residues. CDR1 SGHAT and CDR2 FQNNGV come from the germline V gene. In nucleotides, the CDR3 is TGTGCCAGCAGCCCACCGGCGGCGGACAGGCGAAACTATGGCTACACCTTC. Translated: CASSPPAADRRNYGYTF.